These T cell receptor beta chains were read from a single sample in a study of CD8+CD57+ T cells in acquired aplastic anemia. TCRdb redid the calling of the reads with MiXCR, one entry per CDR3 protein. The sample records fewer than 250,000 distinct CDR3 sequences, around 43% being singletons. Input material: sorted CD4+, CD8+, or CD8+CD57+ T cells (not recorded which) from PBMCs. The receptors here all came from a human donor with aplastic anemia. CDR3s include the opening cysteine and the closing phenylalanine or tryptophan. The D gene is left open where the match is weak. Part of the rows lack a size; the others show once, few, many or a class for expanded clones.

d_call j_call v_call clone_size cdr3_nt cdr3_aa
TRBD1 TRBJ2-7 TRBV2 NA TGTGCCAGCAGTTCAGACAGGGTCGTCAACTTC CASSSDRVVNF
TRBD1 TRBJ2-7 TRBV7-9 many TGTGCCAGCAGGGGTACAGGGGTTTACGAGCAGTACTTC CASRGTGVYEQYF
NA TRBJ1-6 TRBV7-8 NA TGTGCCAGCAGTGAACTTCCCTATAATTCACCCCTCCACTTT CASSELPYNSPLHF
NA TRBJ1-1 TRBV9 many TGTGCCAGCAGCGTCGAGGGGGACGGGTTCACTGAAGCTTTCTTT CASSVEGDGFTEAFF
NA TRBJ2-7 TRBV19 many TGTGCCACCCGATCTGTTACAGGGAACTTCTACGAGCAGTACTTC CATRSVTGNFYEQYF
TRBD1 TRBJ2-7 TRBV20-1 many TGCAGTGCTAGAGATGGTGTTAAGGGGGCGATAATCTACGAGCAGTACTTC CSARDGVKGAIIYEQYF
TRBD2 TRBJ2-5 TRBV6-5 NA TGTGCCAGCAGTTACTCTCACCGACTAGCGGGTCAAGAGACCCAGTACTTC CASSYSHRLAGQETQYF
TRBD2 TRBJ2-1 TRBV9 many TGTGCCAGCAGCGTAGCGGGGGGGCTTTATAGTTACAATGAGCAGTTCTTC CASSVAGGLYSYNEQFF
NA TRBJ2-1 TRBV29-1 few TGCAGCGTAGTGATGTGGGCTTCCTACAATGAGCAGTTCTTC CSVVMWASYNEQFF
NA TRBJ2-5 TRBV5-8 NA TGTGCCAGCAGCTTGCAGACCCAGTACTTC CASSLQTQYF
TRBD2 TRBJ2-5 TRBV7-3 many TGTGCCAGCAGCCCGGGTGGCGGGAGGTCAGAGACCCAGTACTTC CASSPGGGRSETQYF
NA TRBJ2-1 TRBV2 many TGTGCCAGCAGTGCAAGTTTTTGGTTCAATGAGCAGTTCTTC CASSASFWFNEQFF
NA TRBJ1-1 TRBV10-1 NA TGTGCCAGCACTACAAGGGGGGAGGGGTACACAGACACTGAAGCTTTCTTT CASTTRGEGYTDTEAFF
TRBD1 TRBJ1-4 TRBV20-1 many TGCAGTGCTAGAAATCCCGGGACAGGGGAAAAACTGTTTTTT CSARNPGTGEKLFF
NA TRBJ2-7 TRBV27 NA TGTGCCAGCAGTTCCGACATGTACTTC CASSSDMYF
TRBD1 TRBJ1-5 TRBV7-3 NA TGTGCCAGCAGCTCCTTGGGACAGGGTGGTGGGAGCAATCAGCCCCAGCATTTT CASSSLGQGGGSNQPQHF
NA TRBJ1-2 TRBV6-4 few TGTGCCAGCAGTGACGGAACAGACCCAGCTAACTATGGCTACACCTTC CASSDGTDPANYGYTF
NA TRBJ2-2 TRBV5-4 few TGTGCCAGCTCACCCCCACTACAGGCCGCGAACACCGGGGAGCTGTTTTTT CASSPPLQAANTGELFF
NA TRBJ2-2 TRBV24-1 many TGTGCCACCAGGTCTTCTGGCACCGGGGAGCTGTTTTTT CATRSSGTGELFF
NA TRBJ2-5 TRBV6-5 NA TGTGCCAGCAGTTACCACCGGGTGGGGGACCGAGGGACCCAGTACTTC CASSYHRVGDRGTQYF
NA TRBJ2-3 TRBV30 NA TGTGCCTGGAGTGTAAGTACAGGGCCGGTAGATACGCAGTATTTT CAWSVSTGPVDTQYF
TRBD1 TRBJ1-2 TRBV25-1 NA TGTGCCAGCAGTAAGGGAAGGGACAGGAACTATGGCTACACCTTC CASSKGRDRNYGYTF
NA TRBJ2-1 TRBV24-1 NA TGTGCCACCAGTGTCCAACACTACAATGAGCAGTTCTTC CATSVQHYNEQFF
NA TRBJ2-3 TRBV20-1 many TGCAGTGCTTCCGGGGGCGGTATGTTCACAGATACGCAGTATTTT CSASGGGMFTDTQYF
NA TRBJ1-5 TRBV6-5 many TGTGCCAGCAGTTACAAAAGGTCTTCTCAGCCCCAGCATTTT CASSYKRSSQPQHF
NA TRBJ2-3 TRBV6-2/TRBV6-3 NA TGTGCCAGCAGTTACCGGACAGCGTTGGGTAATCAGCCCCAGTATTTT CASSYRTALGNQPQYF
NA TRBJ1-5 TRBV6-1 many TGTGCCAGCAGCAAAGCCTGGGTTCAGCCCCAGCATTTT CASSKAWVQPQHF
NA TRBJ2-1 TRBV3-1 few TGTGCCAGCAGCCAAGATTCTCGACCCCCGACCAATGAGCAGTTCTTC CASSQDSRPPTNEQFF
TRBD1 TRBJ2-7 TRBV20-1 many TGCAGTGCTAGACGTGGGATGGGACAGGATCCCTACGAGCAGTACTTC CSARRGMGQDPYEQYF
TRBD2 TRBJ2-5 TRBV2 NA TGTGCCAGCAGTGAAGCGCTAACTAGCGGGAGGGAGACCCAGTACTTC CASSEALTSGRETQYF
NA TRBJ1-1 TRBV2 NA TGTGCCAGCAGTGAATTGATGAACACTGAAGCTTTCTTT CASSELMNTEAFF
NA TRBJ1-5 TRBV29-1 NA TGCAGCGTTGCCGGGACGGACAATCAGCCCCAGCATTTT CSVAGTDNQPQHF
NA TRBJ2-3 TRBV10-3 NA TGTGCCATCAGTGAGTCCGACAGAAGCACAGATACGCAGTATTTT CAISESDRSTDTQYF
TRBD1 TRBJ1-1 TRBV7-6 many TGTGCCAGCAGCCAGAGTAGTCGAAGGACAGGGCTTTTGACGAACACTGAAGCTTTCTTT CASSQSSRRTGLLTNTEAFF
TRBD2 TRBJ2-1 TRBV7-9 NA TGTGCCAGCAGCCAAGAACTAGCGGGAGGGTACAATGAGCAGTTCTTC CASSQELAGGYNEQFF
TRBD2 TRBJ2-5 TRBV29-1 NA TGCAGCGTTGACGGGGGGGGTTACCAAGAGACCCAGTACTTC CSVDGGGYQETQYF
NA TRBJ2-7 TRBV7-9 many TGTGCCAGCAGTGGGAGTTACGAGCAGTACTTC CASSGSYEQYF
NA TRBJ1-3 TRBV10-3 few TGTGCCATCAGTGACCGGGGGCAGGGTGGAAACACCATATATTTT CAISDRGQGGNTIYF
NA TRBJ1-6 TRBV2 NA TGTGCCAGCAGTGAAGCTCCGGGGAGCAATTCACCCCTCCACTTT CASSEAPGSNSPLHF
NA TRBJ1-1 TRBV20-1 NA TGCAGTGCTAGGGACCAAGATGAAGCTTTCTTT CSARDQDEAFF
NA TRBJ1-5 TRBV7-3 once TGTGCCAGCAGCCTGCAGCGGAAGAGTAGAGAGACCCAGCATTTT CASSLQRKSRETQHF
NA TRBJ2-2 TRBV7-9 many TGTGCCAGCGCCGGGACACCGAACACCGGGGAGCTGTTTTTT CASAGTPNTGELFF
NA TRBJ1-2 TRBV20-1 NA TGCAGTGCTCCCTCTGGAGGAGGGACTGGCTACACCTTC CSAPSGGGTGYTF
NA TRBJ2-7 TRBV7-6 NA TGTGCCAGCAGCCCGCGGGACGGACCCTCCTACGAGCAGTACTTC CASSPRDGPSYEQYF
TRBD2 TRBJ2-7 TRBV15 NA TGTGCCACCAGTGTAAGGCGGGAGGGAGGAGGCGAGCAGTACTTC CATSVRREGGGEQYF
NA TRBJ2-2 TRBV5-4 few TGTGTCAGCAGCTCCACCGGGGAGCTGTTTTTT CVSSSTGELFF
TRBD2 TRBJ2-2 TRBV7-2 NA TGTGCCAGTCCCCTAAGGCGGGAGGCGTGGGCGAACACCGGGGAGCTGTTTTTT CASPLRREAWANTGELFF
TRBD2 TRBJ2-3 TRBV7-3 NA TGTGCCAGCAGCCCACGCGGGGGACTAGCGGGAGGGCCCACAGATACGCAGTATTTT CASSPRGGLAGGPTDTQYF
NA TRBJ1-2 TRBV29-1 NA TGCAGCGTTGAAGGGGACACGAGCGGCTACACCTTC CSVEGDTSGYTF
TRBD1 TRBJ1-6 TRBV7-2 few TGTGCCAGCAGCTTGGGACAGTCACCCCTCCACTTT CASSLGQSPLHF
NA TRBJ1-2 TRBV29-1 many TGCAGCGTTGAAGGGGGACGTTCCTTTAACTATGGCTACACCTTC CSVEGGRSFNYGYTF
TRBD1 TRBJ2-5 TRBV7-9 NA TGTGCCAGCAGCCCCGGTGGCAGGGGGCTTCATCAGCCCCAGTACTTC CASSPGGRGLHQPQYF
NA TRBJ2-2 TRBV7-2 NA TGTGCCAGCAGTCAAACTAACACCGGGGAGCTGTTTTTT CASSQTNTGELFF
NA TRBJ1-1 TRBV10-1 once TGCGCCAGCGCCTCTATACCGAACACTGAAGCTTTCTTT CASASIPNTEAFF